The clone carrying this TCR beta chain occurred a few times. Its antigen is unidentified. Unmatched junction bases numbered 11, after V lost 8 bases and J lost 3 bases. The CDR3 is 16 residues long. Germline values: CDR1 MNHNS, CDR2 SASEGT. The source of the sample is a study of response to subunit inactivated influenza vaccine. One entry per CDR3 protein results from TCRdb running MiXCR on the RT-PCR reads. Of around 300,000 distinct CDR3 sequences listed, around 20% were seen once; the top ten hold approximately 10%. Study results and limitations: The authors suggested that every seasonal influenza vaccination recruits few new T cells.

The rearrangement joins TRBV6-1 to TRBJ1-5; 9 bases map to TRBD1. Source: PBMCs from blood, taken approximately 22 months after vaccination. The TCR comes from a man aged 50 to 75 who received an inactivated influenza vaccine. The CDR3 loop reads CASEPGQGPSNQPQHF. In DNA form, the CDR3 reads TGTGCCAGCGAACCGGGACAGGGCCCTTCCAATCAGCCCCAGCATTTT.